This TCR beta chain was recovered during a study of cytomegalovirus exposure and HLA in healthy donors. Trimming pared 1 base from V and 0 bases from J, leaving 13 bases between. This CDR3 has 16 residues. CDR1 and CDR2 from the germline V gene are GTSNPN and SVGIG (reference sequence). About this clone: The antigen is unknown.

The PCR employed 60 Vbeta primers together with 13 Jbeta primers. The assay was immunoSEQ multiplex PCR, and TCRdb's table has in-frame clones only and misses some. The sample carries under 200,000 clones, 70% to 85% recorded once. Study-level findings and limits: Earlier results showed most TCR beta V segments being productive about 90% or about 30% of the time. Analysis was performed later, and it showed HLA-associated TCR beta chains to be more clonally expanded than equally common others. A likely sequencing artifact accounted for one observed cluster of highly shared sequence variants. Links to common viral pathogens appeared, in a later analysis, for several of the most significant clusters.

The TCR originated in a man aged 25-40 years in good health and CMV-seropositive. The source material was PBMCs. V and J are TRBV30 and TRBJ2-1, with D possibly being TRBD1 (6 bases). CDR3 loop: CAWSEYTGYSYNEQFF. DNA for the CDR3: TGTGCCTGGAGTGAGTATACAGGGTACTCCTACAATGAGCAGTTCTTC. The full variable domain, completed using reference TRBV30 and TRBJ2-1, is SQTIHQWPATLVQPVGSPLSLECTVEGTSNPNLYWYRQAAGRGLQLLFYSVGIGQISSEVPQNLSASRPQDRQFILSSKKLLLSDSGFYLCAWSEYTGYSYNEQFFGPGTRLTVL.